These T cell receptor beta chains were read from a single sample in a study of blood T cell repertoires in COVID-19. The data were produced by immunoSEQ multiplex PCR, yet TCRdb's version contains in-frame clones alone and is incomplete. The repertoire holds over 200,000 clones, with 88% as singletons. Sequenced sample: PBMCs or T cells enriched from blood (not recorded which). The receptors were gathered from a woman aged 30 to 39 who had been exposed to COVID-19. The CDR3 runs from the conserved cysteine through the conserved F or W. D genes are given only for firm matches. Clone size, where shown, is once, few, many, or a class for clones that have expanded.

J gene	clone size	V gene	D gene	CDR3 DNA	CDR3 protein
TRBJ2-7	few	TRBV4-1	TRBD2	TGCGCCAGCAGCCAAACTAGCGGGAGCGGGTACGAGCAGTACTTC	CASSQTSGSGYEQYF
TRBJ1-1	-	TRBV6-1	TRBD1	TGTGCCAGCAGTGAATTAGGGGGCGGAAAAACTGAAGCTTTCTTT	CASSELGGGKTEAFF
TRBJ1-1	-	TRBV7-3	TRBD1	TGTGCCAGCAGCTTAAATCCGGGACAGGAAGGTGAAGCTTTCTTT	CASSLNPGQEGEAFF
TRBJ1-2	-	TRBV11-1	TRBD1	TGTGCCAGCAGGGGACAGGGGGCGCGTGGCTACACCTTC	CASRGQGARGYTF
TRBJ2-7	-	TRBV6-1	-	TGTGCCAGCAGTGAGTACGGGTATACCTACGAGCAGTACTTC	CASSEYGYTYEQYF
TRBJ2-1	-	TRBV30	TRBD2	TGTGCCTGGAGTCTCGGACTAGCGAGCTATGAGCAGTTCTTC	CAWSLGLASYEQFF
TRBJ2-7	-	TRBV2	-	TGTGCCAGCAGTGAGTTGGGGCCGAGCTATAACGCCTACGAGCAGTACTTC	CASSELGPSYNAYEQYF
TRBJ1-1	-	TRBV10-3	TRBD1	TGTGCCATCAGGGACAGGGGGCCCACTGAAGCTTTCTTT	CAIRDRGPTEAFF
TRBJ2-4	-	TRBV11-2	-	TGTGCCAGCAGCTTAGGGAACCGAGGCATTCAGTACTTC	CASSLGNRGIQYF
TRBJ1-2	-	TRBV6-1	TRBD1	TGTGCCAGCAGTGCGAGCCCGGGACAGGTGGACTATGGCTACACCTTC	CASSASPGQVDYGYTF
TRBJ2-3	many	TRBV7-9	-	TGTGCCAGCAGCCCCCGGACTGCAGATACGCAGTATTTT	CASSPRTADTQYF
TRBJ2-6	-	TRBV3-1/TRBV3-2	-	TGTGCCAGCAGCCATTTCATCGGGTTCTCCGGGGCCAACGTCCTGACTTTC	CASSHFIGFSGANVLTF
TRBJ1-1	-	TRBV6-5	-	TGTGCCAGCCTTGGACTGGGCACTGAAGCTTTCTTT	CASLGLGTEAFF
TRBJ1-2	-	TRBV25-1	-	TGTGCCAGCAGTGACGGACAGTTCCTTAACTATGGCTACACCTTC	CASSDGQFLNYGYTF
TRBJ2-7	-	TRBV6-5	-	TGTGCCAGCATCTACGGGGAGCTATCGGGGCAGTACTTC	CASIYGELSGQYF
TRBJ1-6	few	TRBV10-2	-	TGCGCCAGCAGTGTGGCGGGGAGCTCCTATAATTCACCCCTCCACTTT	CASSVAGSSYNSPLHF
TRBJ2-1	-	TRBV4-1	TRBD1	TGCGCCAGCAGCCATGGGACAGGGGGCTACAATGAGCAGTTCTTC	CASSHGTGGYNEQFF
TRBJ2-5	-	TRBV6-5	TRBD2	TGTGCCAGCAGTTACCCAGGGACTAGCGGGTCAGCGACCCAGTACTTC	CASSYPGTSGSATQYF
TRBJ2-3	-	TRBV9	-	TGTGCCAGCAGCGCGGGAAGATCGGCAGATACGCAGTATTTT	CASSAGRSADTQYF
TRBJ2-7	-	TRBV29-1	-	TGCAGCGCCCGGAGACTGCTCACTGACGAGCAGTACTTC	CSARRLLTDEQYF
TRBJ2-1	-	TRBV9	-	TGTGCCAGCAGCGAAGGGGGAGGGTCCTACAATGAGCAGTTCTTC	CASSEGGGSYNEQFF
TRBJ2-1	-	TRBV2	-	TGTGCCAGCAGGTTGAGGAATGAGCAGTTCTTC	CASRLRNEQFF
TRBJ2-1	-	TRBV5-1	-	TGCGCCAGCAGCGGACTTGGTAATGAGCAGTTCTTC	CASSGLGNEQFF
TRBJ2-7	few	TRBV2	TRBD2	TGTGCCAGCAGACTCTTAGCGGGAGAGTCCTACGAGCAGTACTTC	CASRLLAGESYEQYF